The present T cell receptor (beta chain) was sequenced within a study of PD-L1 blockade in urothelial cancer. Study-wide context: In the patient group, about 85% of the roughly 30 were males with bladder-origin urothelial cancer.

CDR3 length: 14 residues. Germline values: CDR1 SGDLS, CDR2 YYNGEE. Germline trimming cut 7 bases from V and 1 base from J; bases unmatched to any gene: 8. Time point indicated: peripheral blood 6 weeks after treatment start. Pretreatment and on-treatment samples were taken, numbering 1 to 8 per patient. Clones were read by immunoSEQ multiplex PCR, and TCRdb kept only the in-frame ones, dropping some. Among 50,000 to 60,000 clones listed, more than 75% were seen once. J is TRBJ2-7 and V is TRBV9; 7 bases match TRBD1. The sequencing here drew on PBMCs, taken around atezolizumab (anti-PD-L1) treatment. This sequence originates from a man in his sixties with urothelial cancer. In DNA form, the CDR3 reads TGTGCCAGCTCAACCACGGGACAGTCCTACGAGCAGTACTTC. It is translated as CASSTTGQSYEQYF. The complete variable domain, with remaining parts taken from reference TRBV9 and TRBJ2-7, reads DSGVTQTPKHLITATGQRVTLRCSPRSGDLSVYWYQQSLDQGLQFLIQYYNGEERAKGNILERFSAQQFPDLHSELNLSSLELGDSALYFCASSTTGQSYEQYFGPGTRLTVT.